This TCR beta chain was profiled in a study of a mutant IDH1 vaccine in newly diagnosed glioma. Overall study: The study started vaccination 4-6 weeks after radiotherapy alone, or with temozolomide cycles. Most patients had radiochemotherapy with temozolomide before enrollment; others had one alone.

Details on this clone: Its antigen is as yet unknown.

Indicated time point: week 5, during vaccination. In every dose of vaccine, 300 ug of mutant IDH1 20-mer peptide was given alongside topical imiquimod. Clones were read by immunoSEQ multiplex PCR, and TCRdb kept only the in-frame ones, dropping some. The sample shows tens of thousands of clones, around 80% of them seen only once. Germline CDR1 SGHAT, CDR2 FQNNGV. V gave up 3 bases and J gave up 2 bases, with 17 bases separating them. The CDR3 length is 18 residues. The chain combines TRBV11-2 with TRBJ2-6; the D is unclear. This material consisted of PBMCs, taken from a glioma patient whose treatment included an IDH1 peptide vaccine. The receptor was derived from a man aged 25 to 40 with glioma. CDR3 protein: CASSFSPGRNAGANVLTF. As DNA, the CDR3 is TGTGCCAGCAGCTTTTCCCCCGGACGGAACGCTGGGGCCAACGTCCTGACTTTC.